This T cell receptor (beta chain) was sequenced for a study of cytomegalovirus exposure and HLA in healthy donors. Study-wide points: The classifier, whose performance was assessed in both the original and validation cohorts, reportedly diagnosed cytomegalovirus status with high specificity and sensitivity. The study put 150 or so TCR beta chains on its list as cytomegalovirus-associated. Segments of the TCR beta V type were, in most cases, productive about 87% or about 30% of the time in an earlier analysis. When the data were analyzed later, several of the most significant clusters appeared to be linked to common viral pathogens.

Germline CDR1 MGHRA, CDR2 YSYEKL. Trimming stripped 3 bases from V and 10 bases from J, with 16 bases between. The CDR3 covers 13 residues. PCR was performed using 60 Vbeta and 13 Jbeta primers. The method was immunoSEQ multiplex PCR; TCRdb's version includes in-frame clones alone and lacks a portion of them. The sample includes 120,000 or so clones, about 80% of them seen just once. Concerning this clone itself: Its antigen is not known.

Sequencing input: PBMCs. The clonotype originates from a male donor in good health and CMV-seronegative. V and J are TRBV4-1 and TRBJ2-7; weak D call: TRBD1 (6 bases). Here the CDR3 reads CASSQRTGTTQYF. CDR3 bases: TGCGCCAGCAGCCAGAGGACGGGGACAACTCAGTACTTC.